This T cell receptor beta chain was obtained from a study of CD8+CD57+ T cells in acquired aplastic anemia. Study-wide context: On average, healthy donors gave approximately 10 million reads for CD4+ cells.

The TCR beta profiling, which covered VDJ combination and CDR3 sequence, was carried out using genomic DNA as the template. Using its own MiXCR run on the reads, TCRdb lists one record per CDR3 protein. The table has roughly 190,000 distinct CDR3 sequences, about 53% seen once; the top ten hold about 17%. Study-wide points: Researchers reported that CD8+ Simpson's diversity was not significantly different in patients versus controls.

V was shortened by 2 bases and J by 5 bases, with 12 bases between the two germline ends. CDR1 is SNHLY, CDR2 FYNNEI, per germline. This CDR3 has 14 amino acids. This clonotype appeared many times. What it binds is not known. Material: sorted CD4+, CD8+, or CD8+CD57+ T cells (not recorded which) from PBMCs. The chain recombines TRBV2 with TRBJ1-1; D is possibly TRBD1 (6 bases). This receptor was obtained from a human donor in good health, serving as a control. The CDR3 sequence is CASSEQGKGTEAFF. The CDR3 DNA follows: TGTGCCAGCAGTGAACAGGGGAAGGGGACTGAAGCTTTCTTT.